This T cell receptor beta chain was identified during a study of shared clonotypes between healthy human individuals. Notes on the study in general: In contrast to clonotypes shared by all four donors, non-shared clonotypes had lower generation probabilities.

It was CD45RO-negative cells, positively selected for CCR7, that made up naive CD8 cells, with terminally differentiated effector memory CD45RA+ cells excluded. On this clone: Its cognate antigen is unknown.

V trimming: 5 bases; J trimming: 6 bases; junction bases outside the gene matches: 8. There are 16 residues in the CDR3. The germline V gene has CDR1 PRHDT and CDR2 FYEKMQ (reference sequence). On sorted subsets, replicate PCRs used approximately 190 ng DNA, or about 30,000 T cell genomes. Methods used by the authors: There were no quality scores in the junction-only immunoSEQ sequences, so filtering differed. Data came from immunoSEQ multiplex PCR; TCRdb stores just in-frame clones and leaves some out. For V, J and clone size, that table is used; D and trimming come from the DNA. The table shows around 2.1 million clones, with under 95% occurring only once.

The clonotype comes from a man younger than 35 in good health. Some clones in this sample may be carry-over from other donors' samples. This sequence joins TRBV13 and TRBJ2-3; TRBD2 aligns across 13 bases. The sequencing sample was made of naive CD8+ T cells from PBMCs. In nucleotides, the CDR3 is TGTGCCAGCAGCGGACGGACTAGCGGGAGCCCCGATACGCAGTATTTT. This gives the protein CASSGRTSGSPDTQYF.